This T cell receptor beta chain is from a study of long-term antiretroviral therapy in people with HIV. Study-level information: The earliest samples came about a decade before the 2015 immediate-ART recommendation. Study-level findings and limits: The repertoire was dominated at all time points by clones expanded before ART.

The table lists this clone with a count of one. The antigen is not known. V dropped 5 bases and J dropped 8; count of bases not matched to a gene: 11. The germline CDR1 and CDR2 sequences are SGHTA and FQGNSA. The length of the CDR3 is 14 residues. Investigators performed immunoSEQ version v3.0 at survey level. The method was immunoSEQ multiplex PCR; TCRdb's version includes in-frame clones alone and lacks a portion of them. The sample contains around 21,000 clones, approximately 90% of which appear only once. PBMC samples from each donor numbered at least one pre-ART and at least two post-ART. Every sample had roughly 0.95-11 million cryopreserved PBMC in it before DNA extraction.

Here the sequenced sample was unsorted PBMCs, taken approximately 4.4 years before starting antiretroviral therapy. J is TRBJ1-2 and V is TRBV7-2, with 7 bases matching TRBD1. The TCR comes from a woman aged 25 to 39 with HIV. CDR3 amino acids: CASSAAGTVGGYTF. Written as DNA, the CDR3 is TGTGCCAGCAGCGCTGCTGGGACAGTGGGGGGCTACACCTTC.